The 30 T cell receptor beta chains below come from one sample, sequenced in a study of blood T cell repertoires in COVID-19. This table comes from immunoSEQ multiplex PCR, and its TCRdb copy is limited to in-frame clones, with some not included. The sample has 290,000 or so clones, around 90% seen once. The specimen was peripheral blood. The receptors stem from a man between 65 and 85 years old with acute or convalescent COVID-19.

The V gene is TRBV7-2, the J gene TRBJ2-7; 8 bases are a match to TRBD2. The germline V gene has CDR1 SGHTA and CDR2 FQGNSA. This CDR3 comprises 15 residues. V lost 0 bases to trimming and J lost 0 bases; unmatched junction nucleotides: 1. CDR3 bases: TGTGCCAGCAGCTTAGCTAGCGGGAACTCCTACGAGCAGTACTTC. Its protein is CASSLASGNSYEQYF.

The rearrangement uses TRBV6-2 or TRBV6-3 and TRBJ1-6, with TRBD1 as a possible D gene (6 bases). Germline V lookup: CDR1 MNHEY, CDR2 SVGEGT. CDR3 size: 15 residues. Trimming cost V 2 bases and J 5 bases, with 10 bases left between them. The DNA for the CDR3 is TGTGCCAGCAGTTACCAGGGGACCAATAATTCACCCCTCCACTTT. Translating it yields CASSYQGTNNSPLHF.

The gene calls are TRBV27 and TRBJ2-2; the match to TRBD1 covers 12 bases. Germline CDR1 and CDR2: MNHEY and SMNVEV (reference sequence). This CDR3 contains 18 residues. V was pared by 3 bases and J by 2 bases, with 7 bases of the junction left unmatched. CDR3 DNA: TGTGCCAGCAGTTTCACAGCGGGACAGGGGGCCAACACCGGGGAGCTGTTTTTT. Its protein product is CASSFTAGQGANTGELFF.

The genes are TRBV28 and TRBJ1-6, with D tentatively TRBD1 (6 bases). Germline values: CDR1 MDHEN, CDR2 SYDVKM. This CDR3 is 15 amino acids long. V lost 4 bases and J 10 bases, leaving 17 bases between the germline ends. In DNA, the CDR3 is TGTGCCAGCAGTTCCCCGGGGGGCACGAAGTCACCCCTCCACTTT. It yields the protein CASSSPGGTKSPLHF.

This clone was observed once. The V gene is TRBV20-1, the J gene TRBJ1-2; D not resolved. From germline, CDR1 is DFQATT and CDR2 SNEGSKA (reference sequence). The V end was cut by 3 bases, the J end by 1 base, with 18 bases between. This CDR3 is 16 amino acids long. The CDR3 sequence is CSASRGQPGFNYGYTF. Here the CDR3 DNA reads TGCAGTGCTAGTCGAGGGCAGCCCGGATTTAACTATGGCTACACCTTC.

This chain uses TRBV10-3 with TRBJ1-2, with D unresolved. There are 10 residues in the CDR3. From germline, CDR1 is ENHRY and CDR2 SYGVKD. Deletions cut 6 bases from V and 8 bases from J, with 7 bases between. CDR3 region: CAIRTVGYTF. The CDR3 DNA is TGTGCCATCAGGACTGTGGGCTACACCTTC.

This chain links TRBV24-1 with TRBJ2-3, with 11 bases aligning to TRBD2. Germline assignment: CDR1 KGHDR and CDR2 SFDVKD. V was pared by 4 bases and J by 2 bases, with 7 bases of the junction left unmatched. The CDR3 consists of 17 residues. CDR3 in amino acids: CATSEAPSGGPTDTQYF. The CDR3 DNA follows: TGTGCCACCAGTGAGGCCCCTAGCGGGGGGCCCACAGATACGCAGTATTTT.

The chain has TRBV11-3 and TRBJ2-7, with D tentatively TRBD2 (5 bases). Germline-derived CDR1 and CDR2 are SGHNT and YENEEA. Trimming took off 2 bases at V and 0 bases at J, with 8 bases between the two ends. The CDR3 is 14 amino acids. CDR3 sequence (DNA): TGTGCCAGCAGCTTATCGGCGGGCTCCTACGAGCAGTACTTC. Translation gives CASSLSAGSYEQYF.

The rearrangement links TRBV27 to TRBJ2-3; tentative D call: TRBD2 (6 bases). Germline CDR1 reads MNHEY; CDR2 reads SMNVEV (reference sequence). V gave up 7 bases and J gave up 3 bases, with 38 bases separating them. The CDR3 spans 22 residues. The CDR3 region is CASKFEQPSLGTARGKTDTQYF. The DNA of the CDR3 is TGTGCCAGCAAGTTTGAGCAGCCGTCACTGGGGACCGCTCGGGGGAAGACAGATACGCAGTATTTT.

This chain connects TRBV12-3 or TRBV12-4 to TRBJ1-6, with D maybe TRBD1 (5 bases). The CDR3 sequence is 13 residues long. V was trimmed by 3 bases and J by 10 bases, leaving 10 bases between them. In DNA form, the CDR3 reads TGTGCCAGCAGTTTGGGGCAGAGGTCACCCCTCCACTTT. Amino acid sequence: CASSLGQRSPLHF.

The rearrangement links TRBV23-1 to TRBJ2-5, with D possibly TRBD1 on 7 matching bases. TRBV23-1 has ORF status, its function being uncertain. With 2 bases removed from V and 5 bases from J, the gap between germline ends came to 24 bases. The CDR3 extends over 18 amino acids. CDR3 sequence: CASSQISHRAGQSETQYF. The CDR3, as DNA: TGCGCCAGCAGTCAAATCTCCCACCGGGCGGGACAGAGTGAGACCCAGTACTTC.

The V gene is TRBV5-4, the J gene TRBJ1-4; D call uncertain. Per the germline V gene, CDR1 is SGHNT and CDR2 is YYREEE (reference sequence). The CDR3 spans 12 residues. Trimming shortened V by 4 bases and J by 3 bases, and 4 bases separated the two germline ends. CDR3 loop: CASSLSNEKLFF. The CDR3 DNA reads TGTGCCAGCAGCCTCTCTAATGAAAAACTGTTTTTT.

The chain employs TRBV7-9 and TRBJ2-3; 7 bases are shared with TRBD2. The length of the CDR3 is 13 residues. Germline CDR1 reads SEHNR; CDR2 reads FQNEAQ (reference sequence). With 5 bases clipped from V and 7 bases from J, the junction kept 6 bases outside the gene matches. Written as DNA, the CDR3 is TGTGCCAGCAGCCTTGCGGGGGAGTATACGCAGTATTTT. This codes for CASSLAGEYTQYF. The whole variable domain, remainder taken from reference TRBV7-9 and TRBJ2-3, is DTGVSQNPRHKITKRGQNVTFRCDPISEHNRLYWYRQTLGQGPEFLTYFQNEAQLEKSRLLSDRFSAERPKGSFSTLEIQRTEQGDSAMYLCASSLAGEYTQYFGPGTRLTVL.

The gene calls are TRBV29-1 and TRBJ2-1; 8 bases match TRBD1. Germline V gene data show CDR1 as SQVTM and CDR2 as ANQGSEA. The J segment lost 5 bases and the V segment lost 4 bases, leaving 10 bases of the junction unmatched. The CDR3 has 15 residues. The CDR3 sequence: CSVVTGTGRNNEQFF. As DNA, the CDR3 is TGCAGCGTTGTGACCGGGACAGGCCGCAACAATGAGCAGTTCTTC.

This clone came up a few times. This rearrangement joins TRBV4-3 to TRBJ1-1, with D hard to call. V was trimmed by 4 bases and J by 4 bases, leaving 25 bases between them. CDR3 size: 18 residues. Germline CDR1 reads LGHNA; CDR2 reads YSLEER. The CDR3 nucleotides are TGCGCCAGCAGCCCCGGGGTTGGCCAAAGTTATTTTACCACTGAAGCTTTCTTT. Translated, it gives CASSPGVGQSYFTTEAFF.

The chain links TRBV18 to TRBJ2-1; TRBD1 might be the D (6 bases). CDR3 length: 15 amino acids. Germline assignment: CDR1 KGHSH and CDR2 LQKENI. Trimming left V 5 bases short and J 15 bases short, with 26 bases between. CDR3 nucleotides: TGTGCCAGCTCAAAGACCGGGACACCTCAGGATTTGGCGTTCTTC. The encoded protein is CASSKTGTPQDLAFF.

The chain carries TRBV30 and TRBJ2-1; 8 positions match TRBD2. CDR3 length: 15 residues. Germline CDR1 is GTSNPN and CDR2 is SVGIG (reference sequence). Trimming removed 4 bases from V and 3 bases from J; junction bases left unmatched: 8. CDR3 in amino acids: CAWTSSGSIYNEQFF. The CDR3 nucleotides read TGTGCCTGGACCTCCAGCGGGAGTATCTACAATGAGCAGTTCTTC.

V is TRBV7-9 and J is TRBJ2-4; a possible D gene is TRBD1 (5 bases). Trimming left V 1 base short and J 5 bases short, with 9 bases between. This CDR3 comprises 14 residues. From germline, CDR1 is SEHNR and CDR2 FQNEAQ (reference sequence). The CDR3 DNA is TGTGCCAGCAGCTTAGACAGGACACAAAACATTCAGTACTTC. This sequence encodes CASSLDRTQNIQYF.

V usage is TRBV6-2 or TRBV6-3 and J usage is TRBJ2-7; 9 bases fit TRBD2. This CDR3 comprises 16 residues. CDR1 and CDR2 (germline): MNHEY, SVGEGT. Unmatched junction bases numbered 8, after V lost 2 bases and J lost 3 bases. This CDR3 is CASSYGREGHYYEQYF. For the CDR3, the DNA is TGTGCCAGCAGTTACGGGCGGGAGGGCCACTACTACGAGCAGTACTTC.

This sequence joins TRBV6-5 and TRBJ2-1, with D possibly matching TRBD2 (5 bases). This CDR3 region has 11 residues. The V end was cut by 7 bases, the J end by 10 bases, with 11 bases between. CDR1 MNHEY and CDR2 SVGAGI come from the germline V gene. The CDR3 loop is CASNRDAEQFF. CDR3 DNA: TGTGCCAGCAACCGGGATGCCGAGCAGTTCTTC.

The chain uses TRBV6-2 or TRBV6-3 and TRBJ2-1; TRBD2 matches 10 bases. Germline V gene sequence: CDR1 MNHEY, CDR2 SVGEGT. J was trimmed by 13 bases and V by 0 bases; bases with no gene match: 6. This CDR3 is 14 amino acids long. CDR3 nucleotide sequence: TGTGCCAGCAGTTACTCGAATAGCGGGAGGACTCAGTTCTTC. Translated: CASSYSNSGRTQFF.

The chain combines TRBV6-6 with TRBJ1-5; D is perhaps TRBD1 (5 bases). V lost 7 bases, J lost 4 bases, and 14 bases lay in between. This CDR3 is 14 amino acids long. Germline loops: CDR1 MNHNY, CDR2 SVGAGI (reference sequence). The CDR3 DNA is TGTGCCAGCACCGTGGGGGGGTGGAATCAGCCCCAGCATTTT. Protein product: CASTVGGWNQPQHF.

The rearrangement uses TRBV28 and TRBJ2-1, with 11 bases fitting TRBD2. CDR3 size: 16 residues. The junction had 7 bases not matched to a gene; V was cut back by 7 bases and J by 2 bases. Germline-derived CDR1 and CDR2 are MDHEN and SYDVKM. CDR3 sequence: CASTSLAGGTYNEQFF. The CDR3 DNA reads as TGTGCCAGCACGAGCCTAGCGGGAGGAACCTACAATGAGCAGTTCTTC.

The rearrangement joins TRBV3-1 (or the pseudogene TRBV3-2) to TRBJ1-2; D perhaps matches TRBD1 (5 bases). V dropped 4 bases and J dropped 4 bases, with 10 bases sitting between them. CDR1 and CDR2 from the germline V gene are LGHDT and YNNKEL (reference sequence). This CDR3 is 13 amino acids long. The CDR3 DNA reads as TGTGCCAGCAGCCGGGGACTAAGCTATGGCTACACCTTC. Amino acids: CASSRGLSYGYTF.

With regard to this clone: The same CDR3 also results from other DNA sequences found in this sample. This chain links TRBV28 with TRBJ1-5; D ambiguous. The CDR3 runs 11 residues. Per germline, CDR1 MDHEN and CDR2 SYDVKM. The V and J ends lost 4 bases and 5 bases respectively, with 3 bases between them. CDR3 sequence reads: CASSSYQPQHF. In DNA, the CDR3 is TGTGCCAGCAGTTCTTATCAGCCCCAGCATTTT.

The CDR3 DNA reads TGTGCCAGCAGTCTGGGACACTCGAACACCGGGGAGCTGTTTTTT. Amino acid sequence: CASSLGHSNTGELFF. V and J are TRBV2 and TRBJ2-2; tentatively, D is TRBD1 (6 bases). In germline, CDR1 is SNHLY, CDR2 FYNNEI. This CDR3 is 15 amino acids long. The ends were cut back, 5 bases at V and 0 bases at J, with 10 bases in the middle.

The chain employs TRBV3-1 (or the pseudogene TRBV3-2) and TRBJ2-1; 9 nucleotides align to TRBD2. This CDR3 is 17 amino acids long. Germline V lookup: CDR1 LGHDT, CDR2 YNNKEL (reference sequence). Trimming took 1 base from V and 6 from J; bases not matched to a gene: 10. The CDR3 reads CASSQGIWPSGTNEQFF. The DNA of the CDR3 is TGTGCCAGCAGCCAAGGAATCTGGCCTAGCGGGACCAATGAGCAGTTCTTC.

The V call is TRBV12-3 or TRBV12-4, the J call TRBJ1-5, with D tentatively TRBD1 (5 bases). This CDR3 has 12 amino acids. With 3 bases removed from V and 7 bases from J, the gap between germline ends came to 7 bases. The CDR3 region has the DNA TGTGCCAGCAGTTTTTGGACACAGCCCCAGCATTTT. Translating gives CASSFWTQPQHF.

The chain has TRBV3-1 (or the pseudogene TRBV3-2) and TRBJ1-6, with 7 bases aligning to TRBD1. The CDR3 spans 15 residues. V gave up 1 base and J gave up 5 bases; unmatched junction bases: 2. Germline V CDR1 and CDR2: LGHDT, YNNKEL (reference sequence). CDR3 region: CASSQVGTDNSPLHF. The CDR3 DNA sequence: TGTGCCAGCAGCCAAGTCGGGACAGATAATTCACCCCTCCACTTT.

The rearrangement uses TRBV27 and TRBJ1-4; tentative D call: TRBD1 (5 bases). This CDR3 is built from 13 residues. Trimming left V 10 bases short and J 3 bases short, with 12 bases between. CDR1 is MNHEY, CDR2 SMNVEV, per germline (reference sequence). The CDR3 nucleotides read TGTGCCACCGCCCGGGGGGCTAATGAAAAACTGTTTTTT. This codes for CATARGANEKLFF.